The present T cell receptor beta chain was sequenced within a study of control samples from healthy donors and cancer patients. The germline gives CDR1 LNHDA, CDR2 SQIVND (reference sequence). The CDR3 runs 17 residues. V shed 5 bases, J shed 4 bases, and the junction held 10 bases outside the gene matches. Sequencing used immunoSEQ multiplex PCR; TCRdb keeps in-frame clones, though not all of them. The sample lists 150,000 to 200,000 clones, roughly 90% occurring once. Material: blood. This clonotype was obtained from a man aged 30 to 45 in good health. The chain has TRBV19 and TRBJ2-3, with TRBD2 matching over 12 bases. Written as DNA, the CDR3 is TGTGCCAGTAGTTTCAACCCGGGACTAGCGGGTCCAGATACGCAGTATTTT. Residues: CASSFNPGLAGPDTQYF.